This TCR beta chain was recovered during a study of blood T cell repertoires in COVID-19. About the research overall: Samples representing acute and convalescent COVID-19 were sourced from the United States, Italy and Spain. From T cells, B-cell-depleted T cells, or PBMCs came the material, which was cDNA or gDNA.

This CDR3 has 15 residues. Germline V lookup: CDR1 SGHRS, CDR2 YFSETQ. Trimming removed 2 bases at V and 2 bases at J, with 14 bases between. Seattle participants joined during active infection and were tracked over time. Under the authors' procedure: Estimation of nucleated cell counts relied on the amplification of reference gene primers. Clones were read by immunoSEQ multiplex PCR, and TCRdb kept only the in-frame ones, dropping some. V, J and clone size derive from that table, while D and trimming were established from the DNA sequence. The table records some 90,000 clones, more than 70% of them present only once.

Sequences were obtained from peripheral blood. The receptor's source is a man between 50 and 59 years old with COVID-19, enrolled during active disease. The chain is built from TRBV5-1 and TRBJ2-7; tentatively, D is TRBD2 (7 bases). DNA for the CDR3: TGCGCCAGCAGCTTAGGTGGGGGGGCCCCCTACGAGCAGTACTTC. As protein: CASSLGGGAPYEQYF.